These 19 T cell receptor beta chains were sequenced from one sample in a study of Tregs in tolerant kidney transplant recipients. TCRdb keeps only in-frame clones here, not all; method: immunoSEQ multiplex PCR. The sample's table shows about 48,000 clones. Sequenced here: CD4+ T cells from blood, sampled before the transplant. The receptors come from a human donor who received a combined kidney and bone marrow transplant.

Remarks on this clone: The read gets to within 3 residues of the CDR3 end, and the germline J gene fills in the rest. The V call is TRBV19, the J call TRBJ1-2; D not resolved. This CDR3 region has 17 residues. V shed 5 bases and J shed 2 bases, with 21 bases lying between them. CDR1 is LNHDA and CDR2 is SQIVND in the germline V gene (reference sequence). CDR3 amino acids: CASSLDGVSTLNYGYTF. The sequenced part of the CDR3 DNA is TGTGCCAGTAGTCTTGACGGGGTTTCGACTTTAAACTATGGC.

A word on this clone: The DNA ends 3 residues before the CDR3 does, and the rest of the CDR3 is filled in from the germline J gene. V and J are TRBV19 and TRBJ2-2; 9 bases agree with TRBD1. Germline V gene sequence: CDR1 LNHDA, CDR2 SQIVND (reference sequence). J was trimmed by 4 bases and V by 7 bases; bases with no gene match: 7. The CDR3 loop spans 15 amino acids. The CDR3 sequence: CASNRDRVITGELFF. The sequenced CDR3 bases are TGTGCCAGTAATAGGGACAGGGTAATCACCGGGGAG.

As concerns this clone: Sequencing ends 3 residues short of the CDR3 end; the germline J gene provides the rest. The chain joins TRBV7-9 to TRBJ2-2, with D possibly matching TRBD2 (6 bases). The CDR3 has 14 amino acids. V was cut by 4 bases and J by 4 bases, with 10 bases left in between. Germline CDR1 is SEHNR and CDR2 is FQNEAQ (reference sequence). The part of the CDR3 DNA that was read is TGTGCCAGCAGCTCGGGGGTGGTCACCGGGGAG. Translated, it gives CASSSGVVTGE. The whole CDR3 protein reads CASSSGVVTGELFF. Variable domain in full (rest from reference TRBV7-9 and TRBJ2-2): DTGVSQNPRHKITKRGQNVTFRCDPISEHNRLYWYRQTLGQGPEFLTYFQNEAQLEKSRLLSDRFSAERPKGSFSTLEIQRTEQGDSAMYLCASSSGVVTGELFFGEGSRLTVL.

A word on this clone: Read sequence stops 3 residues before the CDR3 end, and the germline J gene provides the missing end. This rearrangement joins TRBV6-1 to TRBJ2-5; the D gene is possibly TRBD1 (6 bases). The CDR3 sequence is 15 residues long. CDR1 and CDR2 from the germline V gene are MNHNS and SASEGT. V lost 4 bases, J lost 0 bases, and 12 bases lay in between. The DNA read from the CDR3 is TGTGCCAGCAGTGCCAGAACAGGGTACCAAGAGACC. This encodes CASSARTGYQET. In full, the CDR3 reads CASSARTGYQETQYF.

Concerning this clone: The read stops 3 residues short of the end of the CDR3; the missing end is completed from the germline J gene. The rearrangement joins TRBV10-1 to TRBJ2-5; unclear D gene. The CDR3 sequence is 15 residues long. The V end lost 3 bases, the J end lost 2 bases, and 13 bases lay between the germline ends. Germline CDR1 reads WNHNN; CDR2 reads SYGVQD (reference sequence). CDR3 in amino acids: CASSDYLGQQETQYF. The CDR3 DNA, read in part, is TGCGCCAGCAGTGACTATCTCGGTCAACAAGAGACC.

The CDR3 protein is CASSPSTGGIDEQYF. The sequenced part of the CDR3 DNA is TGTGCCAGCAGCCCCTCGACAGGGGGAATCGACGAG. The chain uses TRBV7-9 and TRBJ2-7, with 9 positions matching TRBD1. The read falls 3 residues short of the CDR3 end, and the missing part is taken from the germline J gene. The CDR3 sequence is 15 residues long. Germline values: CDR1 SEHNR, CDR2 FQNEAQ (reference sequence). J gave up 5 bases and V 5 bases, and 10 bases lay outside the gene matches.

With regard to this clone: The CDR3 goes on 3 residues after the read ends, and that part is filled in from the germline J gene. The chain recombines TRBV19 with TRBJ1-4; D is unresolved. This CDR3 region has 13 residues. V lost 5 bases to trimming and J lost 3 bases, with 7 bases between them. Germline V gives CDR1 LNHDA, CDR2 SQIVND (reference sequence). The CDR3 spells CASSSRPNEKLFF. CDR3 DNA, as far as it was read: TGTGCCAGTAGTTCCAGGCCTAATGAAAAA.

On this clone: The read terminates 3 residues before the CDR3 end, so the remaining end is supplied by the germline J gene. This chain uses TRBV7-6 with TRBJ1-5; 7 bases map to TRBD1. V shed 5 bases, J shed 5 bases, and the junction held 3 bases outside the gene matches. The germline CDR1 and CDR2 sequences are SGHVS and FNYEAQ. CDR3 length: 13 amino acids. This CDR3 is CASSRGLDQPQHF. Partial CDR3 DNA: TGTGCCAGCAGCAGGGGGCTAGATCAGCCC. Together with reference TRBV7-6 and TRBJ1-5, the CDR3 gives the full variable domain: GAGVSQSPRYKVTKRGQDVALRCDPISGHVSLYWYRQALGQGPEFLTYFNYEAQQDKSGLPNDRFSAERPEGSISTLTIQRTEQRDSAMYRCASSRGLDQPQHFGDGTRLSIL.

Points on this clone: The CDR3 extends 3 residues past the end of the read, so its final part is completed from the germline J gene. The gene calls are TRBV6-2 or TRBV6-3 and TRBJ1-4; weak D call: TRBD1 (6 bases). CDR1 and CDR2 (germline): MNHEY, SVGEGT. The CDR3 contains 17 residues. Trimming shortened V by 6 bases and J by 0 bases, and 17 bases separated the two germline ends. CDR3 DNA, as far as it was read: TGTGCCAGCAGAAATCCGGACAGCCGAGCAACTAATGAAAAA. This encodes CASRNPDSRATNEK. The whole CDR3 reads CASRNPDSRATNEKLFF.

A word on this clone: Coverage ceases 3 residues before the CDR3 finishes, and the germline J gene fills in the end. The chain has TRBV23-1 and TRBJ2-1; 9 positions agree with TRBD2. TRBV23-1 is an open reading frame, and its role is uncertain. This CDR3 is 16 amino acids long. With V trimmed by 0 bases and J by 4 bases, 4 bases remained unmatched. CDR3 loop: CASSQSPSGGYNEQFF. The sequenced CDR3 bases are TGCGCCAGCAGTCAATCACCCAGCGGGGGGTACAATGAG.

A word on this clone: Sequencing ends 3 residues short of the CDR3 end; the germline J gene provides the rest. This chain connects TRBV18 to TRBJ2-1; TRBD2 is a possible D gene (6 bases). CDR1 is KGHSH, CDR2 LQKENI, per germline. The CDR3 spans 16 residues. Trimming took off 3 bases at V and 0 bases at J, with 12 bases between the two ends. The CDR3 here is CASSPDLARSYNEQFF. The CDR3 DNA, read in part, is TGTGCCAGCTCACCGGACCTAGCGCGCTCCTACAATGAG.

For this clone: With the read ending 3 residues before the CDR3 end, the germline J gene is used to fill in that end. The chain carries TRBV7-8 and TRBJ1-3; no reliable D call. Germline V gene data show CDR1 as SGHVS and CDR2 as FQNEAQ. V lost 4 bases, J lost 0 bases, and 10 bases lay in between. This CDR3 has 15 residues. CDR3 region: CASSSLPLSGNTIYF. CDR3 DNA (partial): TGTGCCAGCAGCTCCCTCCCCCTCTCTGGAAACACC.

CDR3 in amino acids: CASSISSGTEAFF. The sequenced part of the CDR3 DNA is TGTGCCAGTAGTATATCCTCCGGCACTGAA. The chain has TRBV19 and TRBJ1-1; no firm D call. The read comes to an end 3 residues before the CDR3 does, leaving the germline J gene to fill in the end. The CDR3 is 13 amino acids. Germline loops: CDR1 LNHDA, CDR2 SQIVND (reference sequence). The germline V and J ends were trimmed by 2 bases and 4 bases, with 8 bases remaining between them.

Comment on this clone: The CDR3 goes on 3 residues after the read ends, and that part is filled in from the germline J gene. The V call is TRBV7-2, the J call TRBJ1-1; 9 bases agree with TRBD1. The trim removed 1 base at V and 4 bases at J, leaving 4 bases unmatched. Germline assignment: CDR1 SGHTA and CDR2 FQGNSA. CDR3 length equals 15 residues. CDR3 region: CASSLGGQGRTEAFF. The CDR3 bases that were read are TGTGCCAGCAGCTTAGGGGGACAGGGACGCACTGAA.

A note on this clone: The read stops 3 residues short of the end of the CDR3; the missing end is completed from the germline J gene. The V call is TRBV6-2 or TRBV6-3, the J call TRBJ2-7; D is perhaps TRBD1 (8 bases). V lost 2 bases, J lost 5 bases, and 19 bases lay in between. Looked up from germline, CDR1 is MNHEY and CDR2 is SVGEGT. The CDR3 is 16 amino acids. This chain's CDR3 is CASSYPSYRGGHEQYF. CDR3 DNA (partial): TGTGCCAGCAGTTACCCCTCCTACAGGGGGGGACACGAG.

As regards this clone: The read finishes 3 residues shy of the CDR3 end, and the germline J gene is used to complete it. The rearrangement uses TRBV5-6 and TRBJ1-2; tentative D call: TRBD1 (6 bases). This CDR3 has 15 amino acids. Germline CDR1 is SGHDT and CDR2 is YYEEEE. CDR3 DNA, as far as it was read: TGTGCCAGCAGCCACAGGGTAATGGGGAATACGGGC. Amino acids: CASSHRVMGNTG. The whole CDR3 region reads CASSHRVMGNTGYTF.

Of note for this clone: The read terminates 3 residues before the CDR3 end, so the remaining end is supplied by the germline J gene. The chain recombines TRBV7-2 with TRBJ2-1; 9 nucleotides align to TRBD2. The CDR3 is 14 residues long. The junction had 7 bases not matched to a gene; V was cut back by 5 bases and J by 8 bases. Germline values: CDR1 SGHTA, CDR2 FQGNSA. The sequenced CDR3 bases are TGTGCCAGCAGCCGGGCGGGGGGGCTCGATGAG. It encodes CASSRAGGLDE. The whole CDR3 sequence is CASSRAGGLDEQFF.

In regard to this clone: The observed sequence ends 3 residues before the CDR3 terminus, with the missing tail filled in from the germline J gene. V is TRBV7-9 and J is TRBJ2-1, with TRBD2 identical over 9 bases. From germline, CDR1 is SEHNR and CDR2 FQNEAQ (reference sequence). The V gene end was trimmed by 5 bases and the J gene end by 6 bases; junction bases not matched to a gene: 5. This CDR3 is 14 amino acids long. The CDR3 protein is CASSQQGLANEQFF. CDR3 bases read: TGTGCCAGCAGCCAACAGGGACTAGCCAATGAG.

Turning to this clone: Coverage ceases 3 residues before the CDR3 finishes, and the germline J gene fills in the end. V usage is TRBV6-1 and J usage is TRBJ2-1; 10 positions agree with TRBD1. J was trimmed by 8 bases and V by 2 bases; bases with no gene match: 6. CDR3 length: 15 amino acids. Germline V CDR1 and CDR2: MNHNS, SASEGT. The CDR3 sequence is CASSEMGTGVDEQFF. CDR3 DNA (partial): TGTGCCAGCAGTGAAATGGGGACAGGGGTCGATGAG.